Presented here are 8 T cell receptor beta chains from one specimen sequenced in a study of graft-versus-host responses after intestinal transplantation. Using immunoSEQ multiplex PCR, the repertoire was profiled, and TCRdb retains in-frame clones only, with some absent. The table lists tens of thousands of clones, around 92% of them singletons. The antigens of these receptors remain unknown. The source was unstimulated CD4+ T cells sorted from spleen or lymph node cells, collected before transplant. These receptors all come from a human donor who was the organ donor for an intestinal transplant.

The chain is built from TRBV10-3 and TRBJ1-5, with D possibly TRBD1 on 6 matching bases. Germline-derived CDR1 and CDR2 are ENHRY and SYGVKD. The CDR3 runs to 16 residues. The V end was cut by 3 bases, the J end by 11 bases, with 23 bases between. CDR3 sequence: CAISDFGQSDPQAQHF. The DNA for the CDR3 is TGTGCCATCAGTGATTTTGGACAGTCCGACCCGCAAGCCCAGCATTTT.

This clone has only one observation. CDR3 bases: TGCGCCAGCAGCTTGGATTTCGGGGGGCGTACTGAAGCTTTCTTT. Protein product: CASSLDFGGRTEAFF. The chain links TRBV5-1 to TRBJ1-1; weak D call: TRBD1 (6 bases). The CDR3 length is 15 residues. CDR1 is SGHRS and CDR2 is YFSETQ in the germline V gene. V lost 0 bases, J lost 5 bases, and 14 bases lay in between.

V usage is TRBV6-1 and J usage is TRBJ2-5; 12 bases match TRBD2. This CDR3 has 17 amino acids. Germline lookup yields CDR1 MNHNS and CDR2 SASEGT. Trimming at V came to 0 bases and at J to 7 bases, leaving 9 bases not matched to a gene. The CDR3 sequence: CASSEAATSGRRGTQYF. For the CDR3, the DNA is TGTGCCAGCAGTGAAGCGGCGACTAGCGGGAGAAGGGGGACCCAGTACTTC.

This clone was recorded only once. The chain joins TRBV19 to TRBJ1-5; 7 bases fit TRBD1. This CDR3 is built from 15 residues. V lost 4 bases and J lost 7; bases outside the gene matches: 10. Germline V gene sequence: CDR1 LNHDA, CDR2 SQIVND (reference sequence). The CDR3 DNA reads as TGTGCCAGTAGTACCCGGGACAGCGGCTGGCAGCCCCAGCATTTT. Translating gives CASSTRDSGWQPQHF. Full variable domain (outside the CDR3, taken from reference TRBV19 and TRBJ1-5): DGGITQSPKYLFRKEGQNVTLSCEQNLNHDAMYWYRQDPGQGLRLIYYSQIVNDFQKGDIAEGYSVSREKKESFPLTVTSAQKNPTAFYLCASSTRDSGWQPQHFGDGTRLSIL.

The chain carries TRBV28 and TRBJ1-2; unclear D gene. This CDR3 spans 11 amino acids. V was trimmed by 6 bases and J by 3 bases, leaving 5 bases between them. Germline loops: CDR1 MDHEN, CDR2 SYDVKM. The CDR3 sequence: CASRRDYGYTF. The CDR3, as DNA: TGTGCCAGCAGGAGAGACTATGGCTACACCTTC.

J is TRBJ1-5 and V is TRBV19; the D gene is possibly TRBD1 (5 bases). V lost 2 bases to trimming and J lost 0 bases, with 20 bases between them. The CDR3 loop spans 19 amino acids. Germline loops: CDR1 LNHDA, CDR2 SQIVND (reference sequence). This CDR3 is CASSIFLSQGKFSNQPQHF. The CDR3 DNA sequence: TGTGCCAGTAGTATATTTCTGTCCCAGGGCAAATTTAGCAATCAGCCCCAGCATTTT.

This sequence joins TRBV11-1 and TRBJ2-1; a weak D match, TRBD1 (5 bases). Between the trimmed V and J ends, which lost 3 bases and 6 bases, there was a span of 9 bases. The CDR3 length is 13 residues. CDR1 is SGHAT, CDR2 FQDESV, per germline (reference sequence). This CDR3 reads CASSFSGPNEQFF. The DNA for the CDR3 is TGTGCCAGCAGCTTTTCAGGGCCCAATGAGCAGTTCTTC.

The V and J genes are TRBV28 and TRBJ1-1; D unclear. The V and J ends lost 10 bases and 5 bases respectively, with 17 bases between them. The CDR3 sequence is 13 residues long. Germline V gene sequence: CDR1 MDHEN, CDR2 SYDVKM. In DNA form, the CDR3 reads TGTGCCACGTTCACGGGTCATCGGACTGAAGCTTTCTTT. Its translation is CATFTGHRTEAFF.